The T cell receptor (beta chain) under discussion was sequenced for a study of T cell responses to AZD1222 COVID-19 vaccine. Broader study findings: CD4 TCRs covered the whole spike, strongest at regions 160-218 and 743-854. Two AZD1222 administrations were followed by greater Spike-specific TCR breadth and depth. Reports say nearly half of spike-specific TCRs go after unmutated variant regions. There were mostly white British donors and more females than males, and clonal diversity was possibly underestimated.

Germline-derived CDR1 and CDR2 are MGHDK and SYGVNS. Trimming pared 2 bases from V and 3 bases from J, leaving 11 bases between. There are 14 residues in the CDR3. Measured with immunoSEQ multiplex PCR; TCRdb has only the in-frame clones, and not every one. The table records around 180,000 clones, around 94% of them present only once. Turning to this clone: Antigen: not known.

The origin of this receptor is an adult who received the AZD1222 COVID-19 vaccine. V gene TRBV25-1 combines with J gene TRBJ2-7; D gene ambiguous. The material sequenced was peripheral blood, taken 28 days after the second AZD1222 dose. The CDR3 spells CASSEAPADYEQYF. The CDR3 DNA reads TGTGCCAGCAGTGAAGCCCCGGCCGACTACGAGCAGTACTTC.